The 32 T cell receptor beta chains listed next were all sequenced from one sample in a study of blood T cell repertoires in COVID-19. The data were produced by immunoSEQ multiplex PCR, yet TCRdb's version contains in-frame clones alone and is incomplete. The table lists under 350,000 clones, 85% to 90% of them singletons, with roughly 4.5% in the top ten. Input material: PBMCs or T cells enriched from blood (not recorded which). These receptors all come from a man younger than 45 who had recovered from COVID-19.

The J gene is TRBJ2-7, the V gene TRBV3-1 (or the pseudogene TRBV3-2); the D gene is possibly TRBD2 (6 bases). Per the germline V gene, CDR1 is LGHDT and CDR2 is YNNKEL (reference sequence). V was pared by 4 bases and J by 3 bases, with 16 bases between. This CDR3 region has 15 residues. CDR3 nucleotides: TGTGCCAGCAGCCGAGACCGGGGGTATGTCTACGAGCAGTACTTC. Translated: CASSRDRGYVYEQYF.

The chain carries TRBV9 and TRBJ2-1, with D tentatively TRBD2 (5 bases). The CDR3 length is 17 residues. Germline CDR1 is SGDLS and CDR2 is YYNGEE. The ends were cut back, 3 bases at V and 0 bases at J, with 16 bases in the middle. The CDR3 sequence: CASSAILGPGSYNEQFF. CDR3 coding DNA: TGTGCCAGCAGCGCAATACTAGGGCCGGGCTCCTACAATGAGCAGTTCTTC.

This clone has only one observation. The genes are TRBV6-5 and TRBJ2-7, with 9 positions matching TRBD1. The germline gives CDR1 MNHEY, CDR2 SVGAGI. CDR3 size: 13 residues. The trim removed 4 bases at V and 6 bases at J, leaving 4 bases unmatched. The CDR3 sequence: CASSWGQGGEQYF. The CDR3 DNA reads as TGTGCCAGCAGTTGGGGACAGGGAGGCGAGCAGTACTTC.

The chain links TRBV11-1 to TRBJ1-4; D is possibly TRBD1 (5 bases). CDR1 and CDR2 from the germline V gene are SGHAT and FQDESV (reference sequence). The CDR3 runs to 14 residues. Trimming took 2 bases from V and 5 from J, leaving 9 bases between them. DNA of the CDR3: TGTGCCAGCAGCTTAACGGCAGGGAATGAAAAACTGTTTTTT. Protein sequence: CASSLTAGNEKLFF.

The V call is TRBV5-4, the J call TRBJ2-1, with TRBD2 matching 10 bases. J gave up 3 bases and V 4 bases, and 4 bases lay outside the gene matches. Looked up from germline, CDR1 is SGHNT and CDR2 is YYREEE (reference sequence). This CDR3 has 15 residues. CDR3 DNA sequence: TGTGCCAGCAGCCCAGGACTAGCGGTCTACAATGAGCAGTTCTTC. Encoded protein: CASSPGLAVYNEQFF.

This rearrangement joins TRBV19 to TRBJ1-4; D remains unclear. CDR3 length equals 15 residues. In germline, CDR1 is LNHDA, CDR2 SQIVND (reference sequence). Between the trimmed V and J ends, which lost 9 bases and 0 bases, there was a span of 14 bases. CDR3 sequence (DNA): TGTGCCAGCATCCCCTCCGGAGCAACTAATGAAAAACTGTTTTTT. Protein sequence: CASIPSGATNEKLFF.

A few counts support this clone. V gene TRBV5-1 combines with J gene TRBJ1-2, with TRBD1 as a possible D gene (6 bases). The CDR3 extends over 14 amino acids. V gave up 4 bases and J gave up 1 base, with 11 bases separating them. The germline V gene has CDR1 SGHRS and CDR2 YFSETQ. DNA of the CDR3: TGCGCCAGCAGCAAAGGACAGCTTAACTATGGCTACACCTTC. This encodes CASSKGQLNYGYTF.

The rearrangement joins TRBV11-3 to TRBJ2-4; a possible D gene is TRBD2 (6 bases). CDR3 length: 14 residues. Germline V lookup: CDR1 SGHNT, CDR2 YENEEA. Trimming removed 5 bases at V and 7 bases at J, with 15 bases between. As DNA, the CDR3 is TGTGCCAGCAGCCAAGGGGACGGAGGGAACATTCAGTACTTC. The encoded protein is CASSQGDGGNIQYF.

The CDR3 nucleotides are TGTGCCAGCCTAGCGGGGGGCTACAATGAGCAGTTCTTC. Translating gives CASLAGGYNEQFF. The V gene is TRBV2, the J gene TRBJ2-1; 11 positions agree with TRBD2. Germline trimming cut 8 bases from V and 3 bases from J; bases unmatched to any gene: 0. The CDR3 is made up of 13 amino acids. The germline V gene has CDR1 SNHLY and CDR2 FYNNEI.

The chain employs TRBV18 and TRBJ2-7; perhaps TRBD1 as D (5 bases). The CDR3 loop spans 14 amino acids. V dropped 3 bases and J dropped 5 bases, with 14 bases sitting between them. The V gene's germline CDR1 is KGHSH and CDR2 LQKENI. Here the CDR3 reads CASSPAAGINEQYF. The CDR3 DNA follows: TGTGCCAGCTCACCGGCGGCAGGGATCAACGAGCAGTACTTC.

The rearrangement joins TRBV7-9 to TRBJ2-1, with 13 nucleotides matching TRBD2. Germline V CDR1 and CDR2: SEHNR, FQNEAQ (reference sequence). The V gene end was trimmed by 5 bases and the J gene end by 6 bases; junction bases not matched to a gene: 10. The length of the CDR3 is 17 residues. The chain's CDR3 is CASSRTSGRPLGNEQFF. The CDR3 coding sequence is TGTGCCAGCAGCCGGACTAGCGGGAGACCTCTAGGCAATGAGCAGTTCTTC.

A few counts support this clone. V usage is TRBV3-1 (or the pseudogene TRBV3-2) and J usage is TRBJ1-1, with 7 nucleotides matching TRBD1. Trimming at V came to 5 bases and at J to 7 bases, leaving 10 bases not matched to a gene. This CDR3 contains 14 residues. CDR1 and CDR2 (germline): LGHDT, YNNKEL (reference sequence). In nucleotides, the CDR3 is TGTGCCAGCAGCTATATGGACAGGATTTATGAAGCTTTCTTT. Amino acid sequence: CASSYMDRIYEAFF.

The rearrangement uses TRBV2 and TRBJ2-7; 11 bases agree with TRBD2. V trimming: 3 bases; J trimming: 3 bases; junction bases outside the gene matches: 1. CDR1 and CDR2 (germline): SNHLY, FYNNEI. CDR3 length: 14 residues. CDR3 nucleotide sequence: TGTGCCAGCAGTGAGCTAGCGGGGGGCTACGAGCAGTACTTC. Its protein product is CASSELAGGYEQYF. The full variable domain, rest sourced from reference TRBV2 and TRBJ2-7, is EPEVTQTPSHQVTQMGQEVILRCVPISNHLYFYWYRQILGQKVEFLVSFYNNEISEKSEIFDDQFSVERPDGSNFTLKIRSTKLEDSAMYFCASSELAGGYEQYFGPGTRLTVT.

The chain links TRBV7-2 to TRBJ2-2, with D unclear. CDR3 size: 13 residues. Germline V gives CDR1 SGHTA, CDR2 FQGNSA. V was trimmed by 5 bases and J by 2 bases, leaving 6 bases between them. The CDR3 DNA reads as TGTGCCAGCAGCATCCAAAACACCGGGGAGCTGTTTTTT. Amino acid sequence: CASSIQNTGELFF.

This clone came up a few times. The chain's CDR3 is CGWRGSGNTIYF. The CDR3 nucleotides read TGTGGATGGCGGGGCTCTGGAAACACCATATATTTT. This rearrangement joins TRBV30 to TRBJ1-3; D remains unclear. Germline V CDR1 and CDR2: GTSNPN, SVGIG (reference sequence). The CDR3 is 12 amino acids.

The CDR3 loop reads CASNPWGGQGTEAFF. CDR3 sequence (DNA): TGTGCCAGCAATCCATGGGGGGGCCAAGGCACTGAAGCTTTCTTT. The chain is built from TRBV6-5 and TRBJ1-1; possibly TRBD1 for D (6 bases). The CDR3 is 15 amino acids. V was clipped by 7 bases and J by 4 bases, with 19 bases between them. The germline V gene encodes CDR1 MNHEY and CDR2 SVGAGI.

CDR3: CASSDPARYEQYF. DNA for the CDR3: TGTGCCAGCAGTGACCCAGCGCGCTACGAGCAGTACTTC. The rearrangement links TRBV25-1 to TRBJ2-7; D is unclear. CDR3 length equals 13 residues. Trimming took off 3 bases at V and 3 bases at J, with 9 bases between the two ends. From germline, CDR1 is MGHDK and CDR2 SYGVNS.

This clone showed up just once. The V and J genes are TRBV12-5 and TRBJ2-5, with 8 bases aligning to TRBD1. There are 16 residues in the CDR3. Germline V gene sequence: CDR1 LGHNT, CDR2 FRNRAP. V lost 1 base and J lost 3; bases outside the gene matches: 7. The CDR3, as DNA: TGTGCTAGTGGTTTGGCAACTCACAGGGGGAAAGAGACCCAGTACTTC. This sequence encodes CASGLATHRGKETQYF.

This clone appeared a few times. The rearrangement links TRBV28 to TRBJ1-3; a weak D match, TRBD1 (5 bases). The CDR3 totals 13 residues. The germline V and J ends were trimmed by 11 bases and 1 base, with 12 bases remaining between them. Germline-derived CDR1 and CDR2 are MDHEN and SYDVKM. The CDR3, as DNA: TGTGCCGGGGCCCGGGCTTCTGGAAACACCATATATTTT. Translated, it gives CAGARASGNTIYF.

This sequence joins TRBV28 and TRBJ1-2; D is unclear. V lost 6 bases to trimming and J lost 4 bases, with 12 bases between them. Germline V gives CDR1 MDHEN, CDR2 SYDVKM. This CDR3 contains 13 residues. The DNA for the CDR3 is TGTGCCAGCAGGGACTGGACGGCCTATGGCTACACCTTC. This translates into CASRDWTAYGYTF.

CDR3 protein: CASSPQPGQGISYEQYF. The CDR3 bases are TGTGCCAGCAGTCCTCAACCGGGACAGGGGATATCCTACGAGCAGTACTTC. The rearrangement links TRBV5-6 to TRBJ2-7; 10 bases are shared with TRBD1. The CDR3 has 17 amino acids. V was clipped by 5 bases and J by 1 base; unmatched bases: 12. Germline loops: CDR1 SGHDT, CDR2 YYEEEE.

The chain carries TRBV30 and TRBJ1-2; 8 bases line up with TRBD1. After removal of 7 bases from V and 8 bases from J, the junction contained 9 bases not matched to a gene. Germline V gene data show CDR1 as GTSNPN and CDR2 as SVGIG (reference sequence). The CDR3 consists of 12 residues. CDR3 loop: CASETGVRGYTF. DNA for the CDR3: TGTGCCTCAGAGACAGGGGTGAGGGGCTACACCTTC. The full variable domain, its missing parts supplied by reference TRBV30 and TRBJ1-2, is SQTIHQWPATLVQPVGSPLSLECTVEGTSNPNLYWYRQAAGRGLQLLFYSVGIGQISSEVPQNLSASRPQDRQFILSSKKLLLSDSGFYLCASETGVRGYTFGSGTRLTVV.

This chain joins TRBV7-9 and TRBJ2-5; D might be TRBD1 (5 bases). Germline V gene sequence: CDR1 SEHNR, CDR2 FQNEAQ (reference sequence). With 3 bases removed from V and 8 bases from J, the gap between germline ends came to 13 bases. The CDR3 spans 13 residues. CDR3 DNA sequence: TGTGCCAGCAGCTTCAGACAAGGGGAAACCCAGTACTTC. It codes for CASSFRQGETQYF.

The V gene is TRBV9, the J gene TRBJ1-2, with a weak D call TRBD1 (6 bases). Germline-derived CDR1 and CDR2 are SGDLS and YYNGEE. V lost 2 bases and J lost 6, with 17 bases in between. This CDR3 is 15 amino acids long. The CDR3 loop is CASSVGTGFMNGYTF. The CDR3, as DNA: TGTGCCAGCAGCGTGGGTACAGGGTTCATGAATGGCTACACCTTC.

This chain joins TRBV4-2 and TRBJ2-3; the match to TRBD1 covers 7 bases. V lost 4 bases, J lost 2 bases, and 9 bases stayed unmatched. CDR1 and CDR2 from the germline V gene are LGHNA and YNFKEQ. The CDR3 extends over 16 amino acids. CDR3 sequence reads: CASSLEGAGITDTQYF. CDR3 DNA: TGTGCCAGCAGCCTAGAGGGGGCAGGGATCACAGATACGCAGTATTTT.

This clone was recorded a few times. The V gene is TRBV20-1, the J gene TRBJ2-7, with D perhaps matching TRBD2 (5 bases). The CDR3 has 15 residues. V shed 3 bases and J shed 0 bases, with 15 bases lying between them. Germline V gene sequence: CDR1 DFQATT, CDR2 SNEGSKA (reference sequence). The CDR3 nucleotides read TGCAGTGCTAGTGCCCGGACTGGTGCCTCCTACGAGCAGTACTTC. Amino acid sequence: CSASARTGASYEQYF.

V usage is TRBV7-2 and J usage is TRBJ1-5; D ambiguous. V was clipped by 2 bases and J by 3 bases, with 11 bases between them. CDR1 is SGHTA, CDR2 FQGNSA, per germline. The CDR3 loop spans 15 amino acids. DNA of the CDR3: TGTGCCAGCAGCTTACGCACGGGATACAATCAGCCCCAGCATTTT. The encoded protein is CASSLRTGYNQPQHF.

The chain employs TRBV13 and TRBJ2-3, with no clear D. Deletions cut 7 bases from V and 0 bases from J, with 20 bases between. The CDR3 spans 17 residues. Germline assignment: CDR1 PRHDT and CDR2 FYEKMQ (reference sequence). This CDR3 is CASTWSGGGKSTDTQYF. The DNA of the CDR3 is TGTGCCAGCACCTGGTCGGGTGGCGGAAAAAGCACAGATACGCAGTATTTT.

The chain combines TRBV6-5 with TRBJ2-2, with 9 bases identical to TRBD1. V dropped 6 bases and J dropped 3; count of bases not matched to a gene: 2. From germline, CDR1 is MNHEY and CDR2 SVGAGI. The CDR3 runs 14 residues. The CDR3 sequence is CASRWDRDTGELFF. CDR3 in DNA: TGTGCCAGCAGATGGGACAGGGACACCGGGGAGCTGTTTTTT.

V usage is TRBV6-5 and J usage is TRBJ2-1; the match to TRBD2 covers 13 bases. V lost 4 bases, J lost 6 bases, and 3 bases stayed unmatched. Germline CDR1 and CDR2: MNHEY and SVGAGI. The CDR3 runs 15 residues. CDR3 coding DNA: TGTGCCAGCAGTTTGGGACTAGCGGGACTCAATGAGCAGTTCTTC. It translates to CASSLGLAGLNEQFF.

V is TRBV10-3 and J is TRBJ2-7; D may be TRBD2 (7 bases). Trimming left V 6 bases short and J 5 bases short, with 20 bases between. Germline V lookup: CDR1 ENHRY, CDR2 SYGVKD. CDR3 length equals 15 residues. The CDR3 bases are TGTGCCATCAGCCCGGCCGGGGGGCTAGCGCACGAGCAGTACTTC. This sequence encodes CAISPAGGLAHEQYF.

The rearrangement uses TRBV5-1 and TRBJ2-7, with TRBD1 as a possible D gene (5 bases). Germline values: CDR1 SGHRS, CDR2 YFSETQ. CDR3 length: 15 amino acids. V lost 0 bases, J lost 7 bases, and 17 bases lay in between. In DNA form, the CDR3 reads TGCGCCAGCAGCTTGGATGGACATTCTGAGTGGGAGCAGTACTTC. Its translation is CASSLDGHSEWEQYF.